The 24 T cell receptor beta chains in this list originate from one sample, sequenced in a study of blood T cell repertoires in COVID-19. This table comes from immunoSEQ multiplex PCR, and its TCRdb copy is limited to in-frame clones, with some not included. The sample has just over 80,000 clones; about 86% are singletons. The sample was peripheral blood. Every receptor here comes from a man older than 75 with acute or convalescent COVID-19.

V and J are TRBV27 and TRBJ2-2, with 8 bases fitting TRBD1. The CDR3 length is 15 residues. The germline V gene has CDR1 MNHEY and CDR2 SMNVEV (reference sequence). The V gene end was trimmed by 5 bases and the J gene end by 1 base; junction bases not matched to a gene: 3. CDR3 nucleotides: TGTGCCAGCAGTGACGGACAGGGGAACACCGGGGAGCTGTTTTTT. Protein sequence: CASSDGQGNTGELFF.

The DNA of the CDR3 is TGTGCCAGCAGTGACAGGCCCTCTGGGGCCAACGTCCTGACTTTC. Its protein is CASSDRPSGANVLTF. This chain links TRBV2 with TRBJ2-6, with D unresolved. The V end was cut by 3 bases, the J end by 0 bases, with 6 bases between. CDR3 size: 15 residues. Germline CDR1 and CDR2: SNHLY and FYNNEI.

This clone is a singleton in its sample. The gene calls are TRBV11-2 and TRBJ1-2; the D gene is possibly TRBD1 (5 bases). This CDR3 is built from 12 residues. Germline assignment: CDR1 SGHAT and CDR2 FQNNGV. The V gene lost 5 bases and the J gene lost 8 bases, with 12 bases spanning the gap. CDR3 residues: CASSPQQDGYTF. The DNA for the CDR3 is TGTGCCAGCAGCCCACAACAGGACGGCTACACCTTC.

For the CDR3, the DNA is TGTGCCAGCAGTTTGCTAGCGGGAGTAGTCGAGCAGTACTTC. Amino acid sequence: CASSLLAGVVEQYF. V and J are TRBV28 and TRBJ2-7; TRBD2 agrees at 10 bases. V lost 3 bases to trimming and J lost 6 bases; unmatched junction nucleotides: 5. This CDR3 is 14 amino acids long. CDR1 MDHEN and CDR2 SYDVKM come from the germline V gene.

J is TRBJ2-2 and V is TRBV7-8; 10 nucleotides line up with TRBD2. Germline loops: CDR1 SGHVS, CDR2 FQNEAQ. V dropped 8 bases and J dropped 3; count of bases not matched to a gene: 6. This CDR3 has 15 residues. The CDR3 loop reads CASAQREGHTGELFF. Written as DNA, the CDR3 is TGTGCCAGCGCCCAGCGGGAGGGCCACACCGGGGAGCTGTTTTTT.

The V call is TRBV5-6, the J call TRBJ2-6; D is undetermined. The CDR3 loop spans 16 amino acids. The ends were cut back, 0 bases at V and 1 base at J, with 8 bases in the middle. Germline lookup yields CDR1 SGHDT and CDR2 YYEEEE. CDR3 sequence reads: CASSLARPSGANVLTF. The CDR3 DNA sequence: TGTGCCAGCAGCTTGGCCAGGCCATCTGGGGCCAACGTCCTGACTTTC.

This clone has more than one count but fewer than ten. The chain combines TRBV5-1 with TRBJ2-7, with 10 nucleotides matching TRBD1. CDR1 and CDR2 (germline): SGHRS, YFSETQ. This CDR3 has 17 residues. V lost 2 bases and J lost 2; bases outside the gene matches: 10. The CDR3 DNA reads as TGCGCCAGCAGCTTATTATCCGGGACAGGGGCTCCCTACGAGCAGTACTTC. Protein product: CASSLLSGTGAPYEQYF.

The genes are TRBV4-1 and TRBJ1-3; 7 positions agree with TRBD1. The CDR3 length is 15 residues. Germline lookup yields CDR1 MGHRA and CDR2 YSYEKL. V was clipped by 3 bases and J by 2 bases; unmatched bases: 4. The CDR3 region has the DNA TGCGCCAGCAGCCAGACGACAGGGACTGGAAACACCATATATTTT. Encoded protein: CASSQTTGTGNTIYF.

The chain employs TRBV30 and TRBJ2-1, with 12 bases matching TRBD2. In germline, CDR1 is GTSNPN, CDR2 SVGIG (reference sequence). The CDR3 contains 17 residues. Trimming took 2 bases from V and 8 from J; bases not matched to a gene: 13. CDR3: CAWSSSNLAGGIDEQFF. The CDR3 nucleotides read TGTGCCTGGAGTTCCTCGAACCTAGCGGGAGGGATCGATGAGCAGTTCTTC.

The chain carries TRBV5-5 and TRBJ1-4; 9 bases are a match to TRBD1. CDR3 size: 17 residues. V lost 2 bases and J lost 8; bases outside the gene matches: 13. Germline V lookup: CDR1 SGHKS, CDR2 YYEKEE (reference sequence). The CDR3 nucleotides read TGTGCCAGCAGCTTCAATCAGCCGGGACAGGGTTGGGAAAAACTGTTTTTT. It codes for CASSFNQPGQGWEKLFF.

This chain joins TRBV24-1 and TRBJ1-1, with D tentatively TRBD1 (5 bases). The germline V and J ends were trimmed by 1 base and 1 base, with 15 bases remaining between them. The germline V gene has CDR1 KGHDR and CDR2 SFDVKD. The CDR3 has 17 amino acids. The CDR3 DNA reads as TGTGCCACCAGTGATTTAATAAACAGGCTAGAGAACACTGAAGCTTTCTTT. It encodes CATSDLINRLENTEAFF.

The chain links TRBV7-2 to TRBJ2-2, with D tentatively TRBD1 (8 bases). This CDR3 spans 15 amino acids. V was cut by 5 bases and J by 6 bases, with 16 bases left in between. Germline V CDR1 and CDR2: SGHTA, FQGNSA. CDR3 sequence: CASSNRQGRAGELFF. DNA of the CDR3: TGTGCCAGCAGCAATCGACAGGGGAGGGCCGGGGAGCTGTTTTTT. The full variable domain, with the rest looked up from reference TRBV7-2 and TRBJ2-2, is GAGVSQSPSNKVTEKGKDVELRCDPISGHTALYWYRQSLGQGLEFLIYFQGNSAPDKSGLPSDRFSAERTGGSVSTLTIQRTQQEDSAVYLCASSNRQGRAGELFFGEGSRLTVL.

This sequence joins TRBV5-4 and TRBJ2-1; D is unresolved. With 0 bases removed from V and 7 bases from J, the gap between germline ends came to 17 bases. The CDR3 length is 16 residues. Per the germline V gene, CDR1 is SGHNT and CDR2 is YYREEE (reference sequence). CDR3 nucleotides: TGTGCCAGCAGCTTGGAATTATTCGACAAGAAGAATGAGCAGTTCTTC. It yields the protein CASSLELFDKKNEQFF. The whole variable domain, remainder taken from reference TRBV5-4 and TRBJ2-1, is ETGVTQSPTHLIKTRGQQVTLRCSSQSGHNTVSWYQQALGQGPQFIFQYYREEENGRGNFPPRFSGLQFPNYSSELNVNALELDDSALYLCASSLELFDKKNEQFFGPGTRLTVL.

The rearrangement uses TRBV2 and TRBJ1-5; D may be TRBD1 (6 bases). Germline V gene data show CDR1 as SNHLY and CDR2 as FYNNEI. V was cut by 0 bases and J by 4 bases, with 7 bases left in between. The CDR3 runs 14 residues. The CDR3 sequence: CASSEADRNQPQHF. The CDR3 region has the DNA TGTGCCAGCAGTGAAGCGGACAGAAATCAGCCCCAGCATTTT.

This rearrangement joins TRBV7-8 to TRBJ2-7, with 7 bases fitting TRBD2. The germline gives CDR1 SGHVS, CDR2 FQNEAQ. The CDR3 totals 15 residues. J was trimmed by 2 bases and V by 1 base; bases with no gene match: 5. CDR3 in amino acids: CASSLGGGAPYEQYF. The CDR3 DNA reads TGTGCCAGCAGCTTAGGGGGAGGGGCTCCCTACGAGCAGTACTTC.

The CDR3 here is CASKVGPTSSYEQYF. The CDR3 DNA reads as TGTGCCAGTAAAGTTGGGCCGACTAGCTCCTACGAGCAGTACTTC. The chain links TRBV19 to TRBJ2-7; maybe TRBD2 (6 bases). The CDR3 covers 15 residues. V lost 7 bases and J 0 bases, leaving 16 bases between the germline ends. CDR1 is LNHDA and CDR2 is SQIVND in the germline V gene (reference sequence).

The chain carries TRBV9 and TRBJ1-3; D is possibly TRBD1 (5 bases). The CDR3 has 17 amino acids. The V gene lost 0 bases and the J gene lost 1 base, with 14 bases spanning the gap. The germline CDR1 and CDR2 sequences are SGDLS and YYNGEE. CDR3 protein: CASSVDGRVESGNTIYF. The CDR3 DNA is TGTGCCAGCAGCGTAGACGGCAGGGTGGAATCTGGAAACACCATATATTTT.

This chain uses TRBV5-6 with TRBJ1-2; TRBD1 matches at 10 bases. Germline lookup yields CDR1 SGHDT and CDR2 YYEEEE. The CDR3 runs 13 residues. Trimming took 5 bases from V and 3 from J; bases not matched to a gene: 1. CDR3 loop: CASRGQGHYGYTF. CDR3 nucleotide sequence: TGTGCCAGCAGGGGACAGGGGCACTATGGCTACACCTTC.

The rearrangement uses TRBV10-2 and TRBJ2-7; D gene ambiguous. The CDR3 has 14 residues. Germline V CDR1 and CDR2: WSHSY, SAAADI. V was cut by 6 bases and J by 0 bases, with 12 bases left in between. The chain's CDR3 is CASSGRSTSYEQYF. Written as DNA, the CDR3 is TGCGCCAGCAGCGGTCGCTCAACCTCCTACGAGCAGTACTTC.

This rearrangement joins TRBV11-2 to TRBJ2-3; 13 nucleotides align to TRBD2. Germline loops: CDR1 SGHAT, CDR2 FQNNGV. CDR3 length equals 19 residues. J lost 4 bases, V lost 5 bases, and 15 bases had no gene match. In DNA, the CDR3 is TGTGCCAGCAGCCTCACAGGGCCGTGGACTAGCGGGAGCCCAGATACGCAGTATTTT. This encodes CASSLTGPWTSGSPDTQYF.

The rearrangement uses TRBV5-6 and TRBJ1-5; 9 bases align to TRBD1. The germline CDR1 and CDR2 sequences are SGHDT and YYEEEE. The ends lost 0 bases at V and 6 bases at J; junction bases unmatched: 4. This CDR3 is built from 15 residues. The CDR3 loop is CASSLDRGHGQPQHF. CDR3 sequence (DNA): TGTGCCAGCAGCTTGGACAGGGGGCATGGTCAGCCCCAGCATTTT.

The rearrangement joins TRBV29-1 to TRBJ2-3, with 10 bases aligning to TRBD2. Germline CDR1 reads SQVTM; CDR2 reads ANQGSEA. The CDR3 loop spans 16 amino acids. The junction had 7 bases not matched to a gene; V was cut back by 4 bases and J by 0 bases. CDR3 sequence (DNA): TGCAGCGTTGCTCGTCTAGCGGGAGCTAGCACAGATACGCAGTATTTT. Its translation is CSVARLAGASTDTQYF.

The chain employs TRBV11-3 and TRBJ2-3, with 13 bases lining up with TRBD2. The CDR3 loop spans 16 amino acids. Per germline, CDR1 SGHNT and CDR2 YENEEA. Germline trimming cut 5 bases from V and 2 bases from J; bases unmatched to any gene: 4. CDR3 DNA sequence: TGTGCCAGCAGCCAGGGACTAGCGGGGTTCACAGATACGCAGTATTTT. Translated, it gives CASSQGLAGFTDTQYF. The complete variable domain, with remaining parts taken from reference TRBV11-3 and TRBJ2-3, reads EAGVVQSPRYKIIEKKQPVAFWCNPISGHNTLYWYLQNLGQGPELLIRYENEEAVDDSQLPKDRFSAERLKGVDSTLKIQPAELGDSAVYLCASSQGLAGFTDTQYFGPGTRLTVL.

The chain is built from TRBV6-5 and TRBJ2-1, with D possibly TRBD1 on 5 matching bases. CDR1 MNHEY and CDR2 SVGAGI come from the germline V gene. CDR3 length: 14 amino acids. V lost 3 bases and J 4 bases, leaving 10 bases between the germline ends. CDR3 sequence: CASSYMAGYNEQFF. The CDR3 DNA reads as TGTGCCAGCAGTTATATGGCAGGGTACAATGAGCAGTTCTTC.